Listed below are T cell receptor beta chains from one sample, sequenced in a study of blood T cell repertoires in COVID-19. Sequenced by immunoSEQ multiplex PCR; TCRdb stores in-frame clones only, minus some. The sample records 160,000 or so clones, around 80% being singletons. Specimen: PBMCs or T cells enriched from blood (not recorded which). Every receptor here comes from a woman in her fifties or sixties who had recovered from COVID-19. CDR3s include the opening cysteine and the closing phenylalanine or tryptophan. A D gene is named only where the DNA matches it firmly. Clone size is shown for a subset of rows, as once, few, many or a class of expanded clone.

DNA: TGTGCCAGCAGCTCCGGACTGAATAATTCACCCCTCCACTTT; CDR3: CASSSGLNNSPLHF; J: TRBJ1-6; size: NA; V: TRBV7-9; D: NA
DNA: TGTGCCAGCAGTAGGGACAGGGGCACCGGGGAGCTGTTTTTT; CDR3: CASSRDRGTGELFF; J: TRBJ2-2; size: NA; V: TRBV7-3; D: TRBD1
DNA: TGTGCCACCAGTGAGGGACTAAACGGGCACAATGAGCAGTTCTTC; CDR3: CATSEGLNGHNEQFF; J: TRBJ2-1; size: few; V: TRBV24-1; D: TRBD2
DNA: TGTGCCAGCAGCTTGATGGGGGAGGCGTGGCAGCCCCAGCATTTT; CDR3: CASSLMGEAWQPQHF; J: TRBJ1-5; size: NA; V: TRBV5-5; D: NA
DNA: TGTGCCAGCAGCGTACAGGGGAGTGGCTACACCTTC; CDR3: CASSVQGSGYTF; J: TRBJ1-2; size: NA; V: TRBV11-2; D: TRBD1
DNA: TGTGCCAGCACCATCGACAGGGTAAGAGGCTACACCTTC; CDR3: CASTIDRVRGYTF; J: TRBJ1-2; size: NA; V: TRBV28; D: TRBD1
DNA: TGTGCCAGCAGCCAGAGGGGGGAGGGCGGGGAGCAGTACTTC; CDR3: CASSQRGEGGEQYF; J: TRBJ2-7; size: NA; V: TRBV7-2; D: NA
DNA: TGTGCCAGCAGCTTTAGCGGCAGGGGGACTGAAGCTTTCTTT; CDR3: CASSFSGRGTEAFF; J: TRBJ1-1; size: NA; V: TRBV14; D: TRBD1
DNA: TGTGCCAGCAGCGCAGACAGAACGTCCTACGAGCAGTACTTC; CDR3: CASSADRTSYEQYF; J: TRBJ2-7; size: NA; V: TRBV7-8; D: NA
DNA: TGCAGCGTAGGGGGAGGGAAAGGATCGGCTTTCTTT; CDR3: CSVGGGKGSAFF; J: TRBJ1-1; size: NA; V: TRBV29-1; D: NA
DNA: TGTGCCAGCAGTTCTCTTCCCTCCTACAATGAGCAGTTCTTC; CDR3: CASSSLPSYNEQFF; J: TRBJ2-1; size: NA; V: TRBV2; D: NA
DNA: TGTGCCAGCCGACCAGGGGGCAAGAATGAAAAACTGTTTTTT; CDR3: CASRPGGKNEKLFF; J: TRBJ1-4; size: NA; V: TRBV19; D: TRBD1
DNA: TGTGCCAGCAGCTTAGGACTTTACAATGAGCAGTTCTTC; CDR3: CASSLGLYNEQFF; J: TRBJ2-1; size: few; V: TRBV7-6; D: NA
DNA: TGTGCCAGCAGCTTAGAAGGCGGCAGGGCGAACACTGAAGCTTTCTTT; CDR3: CASSLEGGRANTEAFF; J: TRBJ1-1; size: once; V: TRBV7-9; D: NA
DNA: TGTGCCAGCAGTTTGGGGCAGAGTAAGGGAAACACCATATATTTT; CDR3: CASSLGQSKGNTIYF; J: TRBJ1-3; size: once; V: TRBV28; D: NA
DNA: TGTGCCAGCTCAAATTCAGGGGTTACTGAAGCTTTCTTT; CDR3: CASSNSGVTEAFF; J: TRBJ1-1; size: NA; V: TRBV18; D: NA
DNA: TGTGCCAGCAGTTCGCCGGGACAGGGGAACAATGAGCAGTTCTTC; CDR3: CASSSPGQGNNEQFF; J: TRBJ2-1; size: once; V: TRBV27; D: TRBD1
DNA: TGTGCCAGCAGCTGGGGGCAGGGGGGTCAGCCCCAGCATTTT; CDR3: CASSWGQGGQPQHF; J: TRBJ1-5; size: NA; V: TRBV7-2; D: TRBD1
DNA: TGTGCCAGCAGCTATGTCCCCCACTCCTACGAGCAGTACTTC; CDR3: CASSYVPHSYEQYF; J: TRBJ2-7; size: few; V: TRBV11-2; D: NA
DNA: TGCGCCAGCAGCCCGGATCCTAGCGGCCTAAGCAATGAGCAGTTCTTC; CDR3: CASSPDPSGLSNEQFF; J: TRBJ2-1; size: NA; V: TRBV5-1; D: TRBD2
DNA: TGCGCCAGCAGCTTGGTATCCCGGGCAACTAATGAAAAACTGTTTTTT; CDR3: CASSLVSRATNEKLFF; J: TRBJ1-4; size: NA; V: TRBV5-1; D: NA
DNA: TGTGCCAGCAGTTTATCCCTCAGGGGGGACACTGAAGCTTTCTTT; CDR3: CASSLSLRGDTEAFF; J: TRBJ1-1; size: once; V: TRBV28; D: TRBD1
DNA: TGCAGTGCTAGTGTTCGTAGCGGGAGGCCCCCTAGCACAGATACGCAGTATTTT; CDR3: CSASVRSGRPPSTDTQYF; J: TRBJ2-3; size: NA; V: TRBV20-1; D: TRBD2